This is a list of T cell receptor beta chains from one sample in a study of post-analysis software for immune sequencing data. TCRdb re-called the PCR reads through MiXCR, storing one row per CDR3 protein. The data contain 750,000 to 900,000 distinct CDR3 sequences, roughly 46% of them singletons. The sequencing sample was made of blood. The receptor source for this set is a girl aged 5-17 years with multiple sclerosis. Each CDR3 is given with its conserved first and last residue. The D gene is left open where the match is weak. The listing skips clone size in some rows; elsewhere it reads once, few, many or a size class.

CASSPRQGAYSYEQYF | TGTGCCAGCAGCCCTAGACAGGGGGCGTACTCCTACGAGCAGTACTTC | 16 | TRBJ2-7 | - | TRBD1 | TRBV13
CASSGTVSSGNTIYF | TGTGCCAGCAGCGGTACAGTGAGCTCTGGAAACACCATATATTTT | 15 | TRBJ1-3 | - | - | TRBV9
CASSWGLAGGGETQYF | TGTGCCAGCAGTTGGGGGCTAGCGGGAGGTGGGGAGACCCAGTACTTC | 16 | TRBJ2-5 | few | TRBD2 | TRBV7-2
CASSPDRGLDQPQHF | TGTGCCAGCAGTCCTGACAGGGGGCTCGATCAGCCCCAGCATTTT | 15 | TRBJ1-5 | - | TRBD1 | TRBV27
CASSPGEGGNSPLHF | TGTGCCAGCTCACCAGGAGAGGGCGGGAATTCACCCCTCCACTTT | 15 | TRBJ1-6 | once | - | TRBV18
CASKQGGNTEAFF | TGTGCCAGCAAACAGGGTGGGAACACTGAAGCTTTCTTT | 13 | TRBJ1-1 | - | - | TRBV27
CASSNVAGATNEQFF | TGTGCCAGCAGCAACGTAGCGGGAGCTACCAATGAGCAGTTCTTC | 15 | TRBJ2-1 | few | TRBD2 | TRBV7-9
CASSEGDLFNYGYTF | TGTGCCAGCAGTGAGGGGGATCTATTCAACTATGGCTACACCTTC | 15 | TRBJ1-2 | few | - | TRBV2
CATSRRNRDPRYGYTF | TGTGCCACCAGCAGAAGAAACCGGGACCCTAGGTATGGCTACACCTTC | 16 | TRBJ1-2 | few | - | TRBV15
CSVEAGVGQPQHF | TGCAGCGTTGAAGCAGGGGTCGGGCAGCCCCAGCATTTT | 13 | TRBJ1-5 | - | - | TRBV29-1
CASSHSGQNIQYF | TGTGCCAGCAGCCACAGCGGGCAAAACATTCAGTACTTC | 13 | TRBJ2-4 | - | - | TRBV5-6
CASGLAGVGDTQYF | TGTGCCAGCGGACTAGCGGGAGTTGGAGATACGCAGTATTTT | 14 | TRBJ2-3 | - | TRBD2 | TRBV3-1
CATSRNSNQPQHF | TGTGCCACATCAAGGAATAGCAATCAGCCCCAGCATTTT | 13 | TRBJ1-5 | - | - | TRBV27
CSAMKSTSGSFMGSYEQYF | TGCAGTGCTATGAAATCGACTAGCGGGAGTTTTATGGGGTCCTACGAGCAGTACTTC | 19 | TRBJ2-7 | once | TRBD2 | TRBV20-1
CASSLEAGGVHTQYF | TGCGCCAGCAGCTTAGAGGCGGGAGGGGTCCATACGCAGTATTTT | 15 | TRBJ2-3 | few | TRBD2 | TRBV5-1
CASRPLSNYGYTF | TGTGCCAGCAGACCCCTTTCTAACTATGGCTACACCTTC | 13 | TRBJ1-2 | - | - | TRBV27
CASSREGEQFF | TGTGCCAGCAGCCGGGAAGGTGAGCAGTTCTTC | 11 | TRBJ2-1 | few | - | TRBV28
CASSLYDRGLDGYTF | TGTGCCAGCAGCTTGTACGACAGGGGGCTAGATGGCTACACCTTC | 15 | TRBJ1-2 | - | TRBD1 | TRBV5-5
CASSLPGGQPQHF | TGTGCCAGCAGCTTACCCGGTGGTCAGCCCCAGCATTTT | 13 | TRBJ1-5 | - | - | TRBV7-2
CASNNRGLSGDLAKNIQYF | TGTGCCAGCAACAATCGGGGTCTGAGCGGGGATCTAGCCAAAAACATTCAGTACTTC | 19 | TRBJ2-4 | few | TRBD2 | TRBV12-3/TRBV12-4
CASSLMAELYEQYF | TGTGCCAGCAGTTTAATGGCCGAGCTCTACGAGCAGTACTTC | 14 | TRBJ2-7 | few | - | TRBV28
CASTGGESEKLFF | TGTGCCAGTACAGGGGGGGAGTCAGAAAAACTGTTTTTT | 13 | TRBJ1-4 | - | TRBD1 | TRBV27
CSVESGAQMAFF | TGCAGCGTTGAATCTGGGGCGCAGATGGCTTTCTTT | 12 | TRBJ1-1 | - | - | TRBV29-1